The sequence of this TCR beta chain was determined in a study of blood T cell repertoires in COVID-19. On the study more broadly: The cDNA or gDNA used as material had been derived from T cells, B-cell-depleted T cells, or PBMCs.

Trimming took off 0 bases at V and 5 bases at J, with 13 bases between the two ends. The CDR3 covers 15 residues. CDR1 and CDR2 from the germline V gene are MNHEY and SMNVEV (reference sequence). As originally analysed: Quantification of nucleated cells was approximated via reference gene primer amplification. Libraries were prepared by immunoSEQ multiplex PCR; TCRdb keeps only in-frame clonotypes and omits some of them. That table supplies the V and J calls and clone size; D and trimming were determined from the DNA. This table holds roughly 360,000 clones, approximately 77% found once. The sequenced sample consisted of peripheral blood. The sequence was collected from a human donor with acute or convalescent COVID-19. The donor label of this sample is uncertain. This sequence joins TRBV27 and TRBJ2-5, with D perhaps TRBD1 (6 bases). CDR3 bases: TGTGCCAGCAGTTTATCAGGGGGATCAGCGGAGACCCAGTACTTC. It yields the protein CASSLSGGSAETQYF.